The sequence of this T cell receptor (beta chain) was determined in a study of CXCR3-negative and CXCR3-positive naive CD8 T cells. Study-level information: Overall TRB read output was some 140 million, and each library contained about 1.5 +/- 0.3 million reads.

Per germline, CDR1 SGHTA and CDR2 FQGNSA. CDR3 length equals 23 residues. Concerning this clonotype itself: Its antigen is not known.

Study-level points and caveats: Naive CXCR3-positive and CXCR3-negative cells shared TRBV-TRBJ usage; memory cells diverged. TCR interaction strength was inferred from TRB CDR3 physicochemistry, as CD5 matched across naive subsets.

UMI-tagged TRB cDNA libraries were built via 5' RACE. TCRdb re-called the 5' RACE reads and shows each CDR3 protein once, DNA omitted. The repertoire table contains about 40,000 distinct CDR3 sequences. The receptor was isolated from a human donor in good health. Some clones in this sample may be carry-over from other donors' samples. The specimen was memory CD8+ T cells from blood. The genes are TRBV7-2 and TRBJ2-7; TCRdb proposes TRBD1, but this gene call is untestable without DNA. The CDR3 sequence is CASSQGGSYLVTDRRTSSYEQYF.